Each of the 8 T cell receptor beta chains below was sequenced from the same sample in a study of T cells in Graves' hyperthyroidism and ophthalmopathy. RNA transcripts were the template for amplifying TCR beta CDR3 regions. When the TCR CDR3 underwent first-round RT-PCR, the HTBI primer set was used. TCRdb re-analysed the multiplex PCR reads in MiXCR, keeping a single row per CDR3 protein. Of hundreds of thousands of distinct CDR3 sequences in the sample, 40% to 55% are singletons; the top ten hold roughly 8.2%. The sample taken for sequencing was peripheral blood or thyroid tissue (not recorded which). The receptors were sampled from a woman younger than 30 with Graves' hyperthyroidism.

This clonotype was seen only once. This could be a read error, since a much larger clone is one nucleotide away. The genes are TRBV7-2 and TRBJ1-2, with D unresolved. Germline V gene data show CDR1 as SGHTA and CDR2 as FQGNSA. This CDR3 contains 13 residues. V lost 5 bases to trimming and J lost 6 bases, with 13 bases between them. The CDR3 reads CASSAGREDGYTF. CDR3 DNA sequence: TGTGCCAGCAGCGCCGGGAGGGAGGATGGCTACACCTTC. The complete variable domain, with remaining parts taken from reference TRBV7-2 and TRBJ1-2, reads GAGVSQSPSNKVTEKGKDVELRCDPISGHTALYWYRQSLGQGLEFLIYFQGNSAPDKSGLPSDRFSAERTGGSVSTLTIQRTQQEDSAVYLCASSAGREDGYTFGSGTRLTVV.

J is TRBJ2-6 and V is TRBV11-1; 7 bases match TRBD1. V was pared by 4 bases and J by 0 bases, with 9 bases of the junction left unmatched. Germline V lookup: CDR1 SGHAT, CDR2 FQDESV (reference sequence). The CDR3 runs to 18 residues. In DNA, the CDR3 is TGTGCCAGCAGCTCGACGGACAGGTCTCTCTCTGGGGCCAACGTCCTGACTTTC. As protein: CASSSTDRSLSGANVLTF.

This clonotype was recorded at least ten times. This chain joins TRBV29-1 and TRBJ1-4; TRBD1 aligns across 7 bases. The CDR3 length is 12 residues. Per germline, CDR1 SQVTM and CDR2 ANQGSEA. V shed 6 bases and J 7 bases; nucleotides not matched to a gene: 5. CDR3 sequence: CSVAWDSEKLFF. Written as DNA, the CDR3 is TGCAGCGTGGCCTGGGACAGTGAAAAACTGTTTTTT.

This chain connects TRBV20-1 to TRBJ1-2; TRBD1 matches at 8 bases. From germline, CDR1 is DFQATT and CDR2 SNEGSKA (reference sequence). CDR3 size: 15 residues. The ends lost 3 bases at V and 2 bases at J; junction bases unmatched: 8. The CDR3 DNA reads TGCAGTGCTAGGGGGACAGGTGGCCGGAACTATGGCTACACCTTC. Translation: CSARGTGGRNYGYTF.

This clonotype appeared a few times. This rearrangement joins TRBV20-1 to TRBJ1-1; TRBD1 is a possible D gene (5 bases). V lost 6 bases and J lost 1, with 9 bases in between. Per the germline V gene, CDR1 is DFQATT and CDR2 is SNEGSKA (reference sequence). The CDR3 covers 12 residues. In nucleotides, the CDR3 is TGCAGTGCCCCGGGGGGGAACACTGAAGCTTTCTTT. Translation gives CSAPGGNTEAFF.

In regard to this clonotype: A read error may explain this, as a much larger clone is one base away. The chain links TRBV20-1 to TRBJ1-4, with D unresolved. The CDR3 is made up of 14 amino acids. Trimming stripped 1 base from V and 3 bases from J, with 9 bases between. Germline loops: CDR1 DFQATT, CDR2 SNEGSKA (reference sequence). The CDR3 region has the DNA TGCAGTGCTAGAGTTGACAAGGCTAATGAAAAACTGTTTTTT. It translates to CSARVDKANEKLFF.

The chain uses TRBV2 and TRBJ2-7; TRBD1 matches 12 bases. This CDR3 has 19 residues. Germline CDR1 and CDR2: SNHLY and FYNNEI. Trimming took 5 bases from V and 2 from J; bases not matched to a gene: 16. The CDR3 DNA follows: TGTGCCAGCAGTTTCGGGACAGGGGGCGGGAAATGGTCCGCCTACGAGCAGTACTTC. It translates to CASSFGTGGGKWSAYEQYF.

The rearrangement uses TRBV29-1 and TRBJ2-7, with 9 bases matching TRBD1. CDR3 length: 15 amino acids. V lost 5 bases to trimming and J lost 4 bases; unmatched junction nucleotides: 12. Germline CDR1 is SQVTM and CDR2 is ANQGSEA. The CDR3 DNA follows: TGCAGCGTTAGTGGTGGCGGGACAGGGATGTACGAGCAGTACTTC. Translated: CSVSGGGTGMYEQYF.